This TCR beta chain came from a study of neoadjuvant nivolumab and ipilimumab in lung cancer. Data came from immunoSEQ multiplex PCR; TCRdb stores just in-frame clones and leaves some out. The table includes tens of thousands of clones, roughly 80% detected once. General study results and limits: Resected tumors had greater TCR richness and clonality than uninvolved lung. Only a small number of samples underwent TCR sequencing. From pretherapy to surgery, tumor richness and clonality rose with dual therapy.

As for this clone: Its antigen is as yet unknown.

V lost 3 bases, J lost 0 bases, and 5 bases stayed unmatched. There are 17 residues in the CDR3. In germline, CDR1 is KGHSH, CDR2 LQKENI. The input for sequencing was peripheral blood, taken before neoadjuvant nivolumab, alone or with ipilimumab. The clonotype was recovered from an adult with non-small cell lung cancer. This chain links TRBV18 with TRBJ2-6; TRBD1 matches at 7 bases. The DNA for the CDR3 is TGTGCCAGCTCACCCCGAGGACAGGTCTCTGGGGCCAACGTCCTGACTTTC. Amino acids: CASSPRGQVSGANVLTF.